This T cell receptor (beta chain) is from a study of T cell repertoires in ileal Crohn's disease. Overall study: Operated complications were stricturing disease (roughly 60%) and penetrating disease (39%).

Data came from immunoSEQ multiplex PCR; TCRdb stores just in-frame clones and leaves some out. The sample shows around 5,000 clones, roughly 84% of them seen only once. Time point here: proximal margin of the surgical specimen (macroscopically non-inflamed). Eligibility required adulthood, ileal or ileocolonic Crohn's disease and indicated ileocolonic resection. Findings of the study overall: Mucosal expansions were suggested to be mainly CD8 T cells.

A word on this clone: Antigen specificity is unknown.

Deletions cut 2 bases from V and 5 bases from J, with 15 bases between. The CDR3 is 15 residues long. Germline V gives CDR1 MDHEN, CDR2 SYDVKM. This receptor was taken from an adult with Crohn's disease. The source material was ileal tissue. The chain joins TRBV28 to TRBJ2-5, with D unresolved. The CDR3 DNA is TGTGCCAGCAGTTTAAGGGCTCCCCTTGGGGAGACCCAGTACTTC. The encoded protein is CASSLRAPLGETQYF.